What follows are 32 T cell receptor beta chains derived from one specimen sequenced in a study of blood T cell repertoires in COVID-19. Generated by immunoSEQ multiplex PCR, the TCRdb table keeps only in-frame clones and is missing some. The top ten hold less than 3% of the sample, which has 250,000 to 350,000 clones, 88% seen once. The specimen was PBMCs or T cells enriched from blood (not recorded which). The receptors shown here come from a woman in her forties or fifties who had recovered from COVID-19.

The chain has TRBV28 and TRBJ1-5; D is unresolved. This CDR3 is built from 12 residues. The V end was cut by 3 bases, the J end by 5 bases, with 5 bases between. Looked up from germline, CDR1 is MDHEN and CDR2 is SYDVKM. The CDR3 coding sequence is TGTGCCAGCAGTTTCGGGTATCAGCCCCAGCATTTT. It specifies CASSFGYQPQHF. Drawing the rest from reference TRBV28 and TRBJ1-5, the complete variable domain is DVKVTQSSRYLVKRTGEKVFLECVQDMDHENMFWYRQDPGLGLRLIYFSYDVKMKEKGDIPEGYSVSREKKERFSLILESASTNQTSMYLCASSFGYQPQHFGDGTRLSIL.

The V gene is TRBV19, the J gene TRBJ1-1, with D possibly being TRBD1 (6 bases). V lost 4 bases and J 1 base, leaving 16 bases between the germline ends. The CDR3 has 16 residues. The germline V gene encodes CDR1 LNHDA and CDR2 SQIVND (reference sequence). CDR3 bases: TGTGCCAGTAGTACAACCAGCGGGGGCGAGAACACTGAAGCTTTCTTT. Its translation is CASSTTSGGENTEAFF.

V usage is TRBV6-1 and J usage is TRBJ2-3; D is uncertain. The CDR3 consists of 14 residues. Germline V gene lookup returns CDR1 MNHNS and CDR2 SASEGT. V was cut by 0 bases and J by 0 bases, with 4 bases left in between. In nucleotides, the CDR3 is TGTGCCAGCAGTGAAGCGACAAGCACAGATACGCAGTATTTT. It yields the protein CASSEATSTDTQYF.

In this sample, this clone turned up a few times. The chain couples TRBV19 to TRBJ1-1, with D possibly matching TRBD1 (5 bases). The CDR3 length is 17 residues. Germline values: CDR1 LNHDA, CDR2 SQIVND (reference sequence). The V and J ends lost 5 bases and 1 base respectively, with 20 bases between them. CDR3 in amino acids: CASSLTRDGGKNTEAFF. The CDR3 DNA sequence: TGTGCCAGTAGTTTAACGAGGGACGGAGGGAAGAACACTGAAGCTTTCTTT.

J is TRBJ2-5 and V is TRBV19; tentatively, D is TRBD1 (5 bases). The CDR3 has 14 residues. Trimming shortened V by 6 bases and J by 4 bases, and 15 bases separated the two germline ends. Germline values: CDR1 LNHDA, CDR2 SQIVND (reference sequence). CDR3 amino acids: CASSGRVFPETQYF. The CDR3 region has the DNA TGTGCCAGTAGCGGCAGGGTTTTTCCAGAGACCCAGTACTTC.

The rearrangement uses TRBV7-2 and TRBJ2-1, with D perhaps matching TRBD2 (6 bases). The CDR3 runs to 15 residues. Germline CDR1 and CDR2: SGHTA and FQGNSA. Trimming took 5 bases from V and 6 from J, leaving 17 bases between them. CDR3 loop: CASSRSISGGNEQFF. CDR3 coding DNA: TGTGCCAGCAGCCGTTCGATTAGCGGAGGCAATGAGCAGTTCTTC.

This clone was recorded once. The chain uses TRBV28 and TRBJ2-3, with 9 bases identical to TRBD2. Looked up from germline, CDR1 is MDHEN and CDR2 is SYDVKM. The junction had 12 bases not matched to a gene; V was cut back by 6 bases and J by 5 bases. The CDR3 is made up of 16 amino acids. The CDR3 region has the DNA TGTGCCAGCAGCCCAGCGGGGCGGGAGGGGATAGATACGCAGTATTTT. Its protein is CASSPAGREGIDTQYF.

The chain is built from TRBV29-1 and TRBJ1-4; tentatively, D is TRBD1 (5 bases). The germline V gene encodes CDR1 SQVTM and CDR2 ANQGSEA. This CDR3 is built from 12 residues. Trimming took 7 bases from V and 2 from J, leaving 8 bases between them. CDR3 residues: CSARQTNEKLFF. The CDR3 nucleotides are TGCAGCGCCAGACAGACTAATGAAAAACTGTTTTTT.

V and J are TRBV7-9 and TRBJ1-1; D gene ambiguous. The germline CDR1 and CDR2 sequences are SEHNR and FQNEAQ (reference sequence). Between the trimmed V and J ends, which lost 2 bases and 1 base, there was a span of 2 bases. The CDR3 runs to 12 residues. The CDR3 sequence is CASSLQNTEAFF. Here the CDR3 DNA reads TGTGCCAGCAGCTTACAGAACACTGAAGCTTTCTTT.

The rearrangement uses TRBV19 and TRBJ1-2; the D gene is possibly TRBD1 (5 bases). Trimming removed 7 bases at V and 7 bases at J, with 13 bases between. This CDR3 is built from 12 residues. Germline V gene sequence: CDR1 LNHDA, CDR2 SQIVND (reference sequence). The CDR3 DNA sequence: TGTGCCAGTACCAAGGACACGGTTGGCTACACCTTC. Protein sequence: CASTKDTVGYTF. Together with reference TRBV19 and TRBJ1-2, the CDR3 gives the full variable domain: DGGITQSPKYLFRKEGQNVTLSCEQNLNHDAMYWYRQDPGQGLRLIYYSQIVNDFQKGDIAEGYSVSREKKESFPLTVTSAQKNPTAFYLCASTKDTVGYTFGSGTRLTVV.

The CDR3 protein is CASSKTSGSTDTQYF. The CDR3 coding sequence is TGTGCCAGCAGCAAGACTAGCGGGAGCACAGATACGCAGTATTTT. The chain joins TRBV6-4 to TRBJ2-3; 10 nucleotides agree with TRBD2. Germline V gives CDR1 MRHNA, CDR2 SNTAGT. V shed 6 bases, J shed 0 bases, and the junction held 3 bases outside the gene matches. This CDR3 region has 15 residues.

The chain has TRBV2 and TRBJ2-3; 8 bases map to TRBD1. V lost 6 bases and J lost 0; bases outside the gene matches: 5. In germline, CDR1 is SNHLY, CDR2 FYNNEI. The CDR3 loop spans 15 amino acids. The CDR3 here is CASRNRGDSTDTQYF. CDR3 nucleotides: TGTGCCAGCAGAAACAGGGGGGATAGCACAGATACGCAGTATTTT.

V usage is TRBV19 and J usage is TRBJ2-2; 15 nucleotides agree with TRBD2. Germline CDR1 LNHDA, CDR2 SQIVND (reference sequence). CDR3 length: 17 amino acids. After removal of 9 bases from V and 0 bases from J, the junction contained 5 bases not matched to a gene. DNA for the CDR3: TGTGCCAGCGGGACTAGCGGGAGGATCGCGAACACCGGGGAGCTGTTTTTT. Its translation: CASGTSGRIANTGELFF.

V gene TRBV9 combines with J gene TRBJ1-6; D perhaps matches TRBD1 (6 bases). The CDR3 covers 15 residues. Germline V gene data show CDR1 as SGDLS and CDR2 as YYNGEE. With 3 bases removed from V and 4 bases from J, the gap between germline ends came to 11 bases. CDR3 loop: CASSADSLYNSPLHF. CDR3 coding DNA: TGTGCCAGCAGCGCGGACAGTCTATATAATTCACCCCTCCACTTT. Looking up the rest from reference TRBV9 and TRBJ1-6 gives the full variable domain: DSGVTQTPKHLITATGQRVTLRCSPRSGDLSVYWYQQSLDQGLQFLIQYYNGEERAKGNILERFSAQQFPDLHSELNLSSLELGDSALYFCASSADSLYNSPLHFGNGTRLTVT.

The chain carries TRBV28 and TRBJ1-3; D not certain. Between the trimmed V and J ends, which lost 4 bases and 0 bases, there was a span of 7 bases. CDR1 and CDR2 from the germline V gene are MDHEN and SYDVKM. CDR3 size: 14 residues. CDR3 coding DNA: TGTGCCAGCAGTTCTACTAGCTCTGGAAACACCATATATTTT. It translates to CASSSTSSGNTIYF.

This CDR3 is CASSLSGTGDYEQYF. CDR3 DNA sequence: TGTGCCAGCAGCCTGTCGGGGACAGGGGATTACGAGCAGTACTTC. The chain links TRBV2 to TRBJ2-7, with 10 nucleotides matching TRBD1. The CDR3 is 15 amino acids. Per germline, CDR1 SNHLY and CDR2 FYNNEI. J gave up 4 bases and V 6 bases, and 9 bases lay outside the gene matches.

The genes are TRBV6-6 and TRBJ2-3, with D possibly being TRBD2 (6 bases). The CDR3 spans 14 residues. V lost 6 bases to trimming and J lost 1 base, with 11 bases between them. Germline loops: CDR1 MNHNY, CDR2 SVGAGI (reference sequence). This CDR3 is CASRGLAGTDTQYF. CDR3 DNA: TGTGCCAGCAGAGGGTTAGCGGGCACAGATACGCAGTATTTT.

The chain has TRBV6-5 and TRBJ1-5; no firm D call. V lost 6 bases and J 3 bases, leaving 6 bases between the germline ends. Germline CDR1 MNHEY, CDR2 SVGAGI. The CDR3 covers 12 residues. CDR3 in DNA: TGTGCCAGCAGACAGTCCAATCAGCCCCAGCATTTT. It encodes CASRQSNQPQHF.

This sequence joins TRBV27 and TRBJ2-3; D may be TRBD2 (6 bases). Deletions cut 0 bases from V and 4 bases from J, with 11 bases between. Germline CDR1 MNHEY, CDR2 SMNVEV (reference sequence). This CDR3 contains 15 residues. The chain's CDR3 is CASSLSRGKPDTQYF. CDR3 DNA sequence: TGTGCCAGCAGTTTATCTCGCGGGAAGCCAGATACGCAGTATTTT.

The V gene is TRBV7-6, the J gene TRBJ2-1; TRBD1 agrees at 8 bases. Germline V lookup: CDR1 SGHVS, CDR2 FNYEAQ. The CDR3 is 13 amino acids. Trimming at V came to 5 bases and at J to 11 bases, leaving 8 bases not matched to a gene. This CDR3 is CASSADRAKKQFF. The CDR3 DNA follows: TGTGCCAGCAGCGCGGACAGGGCTAAAAAGCAGTTCTTC.

This chain links TRBV5-4 with TRBJ2-1, with 9 positions matching TRBD2. CDR3 size: 16 residues. CDR1 is SGHNT and CDR2 is YYREEE in the germline V gene (reference sequence). V lost 4 bases to trimming and J lost 6 bases; unmatched junction nucleotides: 11. The CDR3, as DNA: TGTGCCAGCAGCCCCGGGGGAGCGGGAGGTCGCAATGAGCAGTTCTTC. It codes for CASSPGGAGGRNEQFF. Together with reference TRBV5-4 and TRBJ2-1, the CDR3 gives the full variable domain: ETGVTQSPTHLIKTRGQQVTLRCSSQSGHNTVSWYQQALGQGPQFIFQYYREEENGRGNFPPRFSGLQFPNYSSELNVNALELDDSALYLCASSPGGAGGRNEQFFGPGTRLTVL.

The table lists this clone with a count of one. The CDR3 is CASSPDRAVYGYTF. The CDR3 DNA follows: TGCGCCAGCAGCCCGGACAGAGCCGTCTATGGCTACACCTTC. V is TRBV4-1 and J is TRBJ1-2; possibly TRBD1 for D (6 bases). V lost 4 bases to trimming and J lost 4 bases, with 13 bases between them. The CDR3 length is 14 residues. Per the germline V gene, CDR1 is MGHRA and CDR2 is YSYEKL.

CDR3 nucleotide sequence: TGCGCCAGCAGCCAGGAGGCGGGAGATACTTACAATGAGCAGTTCTTC. Its protein is CASSQEAGDTYNEQFF. V and J are TRBV4-1 and TRBJ2-1, with 7 bases aligning to TRBD2. CDR1 MGHRA and CDR2 YSYEKL come from the germline V gene. Germline trimming cut 3 bases from V and 4 bases from J; bases unmatched to any gene: 9. CDR3 length: 16 residues.

At least ten counts were recorded for this clone. The chain combines TRBV7-8 with TRBJ1-2; D is unclear. Trimming took 0 bases from V and 10 from J, leaving 21 bases between them. This CDR3 is built from 16 residues. Germline loops: CDR1 SGHVS, CDR2 FQNEAQ. The CDR3 DNA reads as TGTGCCAGCAGCTTAGCTGGAGGGCTCTCCTACGGAGACTACACCTTC. Amino acids: CASSLAGGLSYGDYTF. Based on the CDR3 plus reference TRBV7-8 and TRBJ1-2, the full variable domain is GAGVSQSPRYKVAKRGQDVALRCDPISGHVSLFWYQQALGQGPEFLTYFQNEAQLDKSGLPSDRFFAERPEGSVSTLKIQRTQQEDSAVYLCASSLAGGLSYGDYTFGSGTRLTVV.

The J gene is TRBJ2-4, the V gene TRBV4-3; D possibly corresponds to TRBD2 (6 bases). The CDR3 runs to 16 residues. V lost 1 base and J 4 bases, leaving 14 bases between the germline ends. The germline CDR1 and CDR2 sequences are LGHNA and YSLEER. The CDR3 bases are TGCGCCAGCAGCCAAGTCCCGGGACTGACTAAAAACATTCAGTACTTC. It codes for CASSQVPGLTKNIQYF.

The gene calls are TRBV30 and TRBJ1-5; D is possibly TRBD1 (5 bases). Trimming shortened V by 3 bases and J by 0 bases, and 18 bases separated the two germline ends. Looked up from germline, CDR1 is GTSNPN and CDR2 is SVGIG (reference sequence). The CDR3 covers 17 residues. The CDR3 bases are TGTGCCTGGAGCCACTATTGGGGGGGAAATAGCAATCAGCCCCAGCATTTT. Its translation is CAWSHYWGGNSNQPQHF. The complete variable domain, with remaining parts taken from reference TRBV30 and TRBJ1-5, reads SQTIHQWPATLVQPVGSPLSLECTVEGTSNPNLYWYRQAAGRGLQLLFYSVGIGQISSEVPQNLSASRPQDRQFILSSKKLLLSDSGFYLCAWSHYWGGNSNQPQHFGDGTRLSIL.

The chain employs TRBV28 and TRBJ2-7; D call uncertain. The CDR3 totals 12 residues. V was shortened by 2 bases and J by 3 bases, with 5 bases between the two germline ends. In germline, CDR1 is MDHEN, CDR2 SYDVKM. The CDR3 region has the DNA TGTGCCAGCAGTTTAAACTTCTACGAGCAGTACTTC. The encoded protein is CASSLNFYEQYF.

Regarding this clone: The junction departs from the called germline gene at one end, perhaps through a read error. The chain combines TRBV6-6 with TRBJ2-5; maybe TRBD2 (5 bases). Germline CDR1 and CDR2: MNHNY and SVGAGI (reference sequence). This CDR3 is built from 15 residues. This CDR3 reads CASNYPTGSQETQYF. As DNA, the CDR3 is TGTGCCAGCAATTACCCTACGGGATCCCAAGAGACCCAGTACTTC.

The chain links TRBV28 to TRBJ2-3, with D uncertain. Germline assignment: CDR1 MDHEN and CDR2 SYDVKM. This CDR3 has 12 residues. The V end was cut by 4 bases, the J end by 2 bases, with 4 bases between. CDR3 loop: CASSSNTDTQYF. DNA for the CDR3: TGTGCCAGCAGTTCAAACACAGATACGCAGTATTTT. The variable domain in full, with the rest retrieved from reference TRBV28 and TRBJ2-3, is DVKVTQSSRYLVKRTGEKVFLECVQDMDHENMFWYRQDPGLGLRLIYFSYDVKMKEKGDIPEGYSVSREKKERFSLILESASTNQTSMYLCASSSNTDTQYFGPGTRLTVL.

V usage is TRBV11-2 and J usage is TRBJ2-7; weak D call: TRBD2 (6 bases). Trimming removed 3 bases at V and 1 base at J, with 13 bases between. Germline CDR1 is SGHAT and CDR2 is FQNNGV. The CDR3 has 15 residues. The CDR3 region has the DNA TGTGCCAGCAGCTTGACTAGTCGAAGGTCCTACGAGCAGTACTTC. Translation: CASSLTSRRSYEQYF.

The J gene is TRBJ2-3, the V gene TRBV19, with D possibly being TRBD1 (5 bases). The V gene's germline CDR1 is LNHDA and CDR2 SQIVND (reference sequence). The V end was cut by 9 bases, the J end by 4 bases, with 14 bases between. This CDR3 has 13 residues. The CDR3 DNA reads as TGTGCCAGCAGGGAAGGAACGTCAGATACGCAGTATTTT. It encodes CASREGTSDTQYF.

Here the CDR3 reads CASSEYPPGLAGEDTQYF. DNA for the CDR3: TGTGCCAGCAGTGAATATCCCCCCGGACTAGCGGGAGAAGATACGCAGTATTTT. V usage is TRBV6-1 and J usage is TRBJ2-3; TRBD2 matches at 13 bases. Germline V gene sequence: CDR1 MNHNS, CDR2 SASEGT. The V and J ends lost 2 bases and 5 bases, in that order; junction bases with no gene match: 10. The CDR3 totals 18 residues.